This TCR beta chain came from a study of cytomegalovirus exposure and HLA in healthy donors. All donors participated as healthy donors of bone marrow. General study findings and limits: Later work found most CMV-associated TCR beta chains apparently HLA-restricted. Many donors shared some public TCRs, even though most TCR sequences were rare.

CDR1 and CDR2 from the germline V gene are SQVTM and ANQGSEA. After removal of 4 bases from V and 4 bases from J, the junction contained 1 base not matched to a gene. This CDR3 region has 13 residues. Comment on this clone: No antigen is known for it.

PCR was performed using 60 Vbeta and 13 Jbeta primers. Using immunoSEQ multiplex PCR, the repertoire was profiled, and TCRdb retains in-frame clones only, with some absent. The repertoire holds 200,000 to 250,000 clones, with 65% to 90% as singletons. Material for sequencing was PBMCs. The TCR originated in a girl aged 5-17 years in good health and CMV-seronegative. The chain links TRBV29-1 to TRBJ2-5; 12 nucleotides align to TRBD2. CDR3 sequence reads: CSVGLAGAETQYF. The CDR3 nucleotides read TGCAGCGTTGGACTAGCGGGAGCAGAGACCCAGTACTTC.